This T cell receptor (beta chain) was sequenced for a study of blood T cell repertoires in COVID-19 (dated by TCRdb to the early 2020s). About the study as a whole: The collaborator samples originated in the United States, Italy and Spain and spanned the acute and convalescent phases of COVID-19. The material from the prospective study consisted of cDNA or gDNA derived from T cells, B-cell-depleted T cells, or PBMCs. The dataset comprised deeply sampled blood TCRbeta repertoires from subjects exposed to, actively infected with, or recovered from COVID-19. The repertoires were made available in a free public database intended to serve as a resource for research on the immune response to SARS-CoV-2. Samples were obtained from the ongoing ImmuneRACE study (first 160 participants) and from 1,200 or so subjects provided by 6 global collaborators. A de-identified subject ID, COVID-19 status, age in years and sex were almost always included in the sample metadata. HLA class I and class II types, where available, came from metadata supplied by the sample provider rather than from assay-based typing. Overall study results and their limits: The amount of clinical and demographic metadata varied by source and participant and was provided uncurated.

TCRbeta CDR3 regions were amplified from genomic DNA by means of the immunoSEQ Assay, a bias-controlled multiplex PCR. Per the original workflow: The number of nucleated cells in each sample was estimated by amplification of reference gene primers within the assay. Sequence reads were collapsed and filtered to measure the absolute abundance of every unique TCRbeta CDR3 rearrangement. For each sample, productive Simpson clonality was calculated as the square root of Simpson's diversity index over productive rearrangements. This immuneACCESS table, as held by TCRdb, lists in-frame sequences with V and J called but not all clones. Of the missing ones, under half trace to an unresolved V gene in checked studies; the others have no known cause. Clonal size and the V and J genes are those of that table, whereas D and trimming came from the DNA. Present in this sample are over 100,000 clones, approximately 80% of which were seen just once. The top ten constitute almost 8.5% of the sample.

Collaborating institutions collected whole blood in K2EDTA tubes following their own protocols. For TCRbeta analysis, collaborators shipped samples as frozen whole blood, isolated PBMCs, or DNA extracted from either of those sample types. The CDR3, from cysteine to phenylalanine, totals 11 residues. Only the CDR3 part of the read is kept: 33 bases, read in frame from the first base. According to the germline V gene (reference sequence), CDR1 reads SEHNR and CDR2 reads FQNEAQ. V is cut by 5 bases and J by 5 bases, and the space between the germline ends is 7 bases. On this clone itself: Its specific antigen is unknown. No base quality information exists; no much larger clone differs at one position.

This receptor was obtained from a woman in her sixties with active or convalescent COVID-19. The V gene is TRBV7-9 and the J gene is TRBJ2-7; no D gene can be assigned with confidence. Source material: peripheral blood. CDR3 reads: CASSTFNEQYF. In nucleotides, the sequence is TGTGCCAGCAGCACATTTAACGAGCAGTACTTC.